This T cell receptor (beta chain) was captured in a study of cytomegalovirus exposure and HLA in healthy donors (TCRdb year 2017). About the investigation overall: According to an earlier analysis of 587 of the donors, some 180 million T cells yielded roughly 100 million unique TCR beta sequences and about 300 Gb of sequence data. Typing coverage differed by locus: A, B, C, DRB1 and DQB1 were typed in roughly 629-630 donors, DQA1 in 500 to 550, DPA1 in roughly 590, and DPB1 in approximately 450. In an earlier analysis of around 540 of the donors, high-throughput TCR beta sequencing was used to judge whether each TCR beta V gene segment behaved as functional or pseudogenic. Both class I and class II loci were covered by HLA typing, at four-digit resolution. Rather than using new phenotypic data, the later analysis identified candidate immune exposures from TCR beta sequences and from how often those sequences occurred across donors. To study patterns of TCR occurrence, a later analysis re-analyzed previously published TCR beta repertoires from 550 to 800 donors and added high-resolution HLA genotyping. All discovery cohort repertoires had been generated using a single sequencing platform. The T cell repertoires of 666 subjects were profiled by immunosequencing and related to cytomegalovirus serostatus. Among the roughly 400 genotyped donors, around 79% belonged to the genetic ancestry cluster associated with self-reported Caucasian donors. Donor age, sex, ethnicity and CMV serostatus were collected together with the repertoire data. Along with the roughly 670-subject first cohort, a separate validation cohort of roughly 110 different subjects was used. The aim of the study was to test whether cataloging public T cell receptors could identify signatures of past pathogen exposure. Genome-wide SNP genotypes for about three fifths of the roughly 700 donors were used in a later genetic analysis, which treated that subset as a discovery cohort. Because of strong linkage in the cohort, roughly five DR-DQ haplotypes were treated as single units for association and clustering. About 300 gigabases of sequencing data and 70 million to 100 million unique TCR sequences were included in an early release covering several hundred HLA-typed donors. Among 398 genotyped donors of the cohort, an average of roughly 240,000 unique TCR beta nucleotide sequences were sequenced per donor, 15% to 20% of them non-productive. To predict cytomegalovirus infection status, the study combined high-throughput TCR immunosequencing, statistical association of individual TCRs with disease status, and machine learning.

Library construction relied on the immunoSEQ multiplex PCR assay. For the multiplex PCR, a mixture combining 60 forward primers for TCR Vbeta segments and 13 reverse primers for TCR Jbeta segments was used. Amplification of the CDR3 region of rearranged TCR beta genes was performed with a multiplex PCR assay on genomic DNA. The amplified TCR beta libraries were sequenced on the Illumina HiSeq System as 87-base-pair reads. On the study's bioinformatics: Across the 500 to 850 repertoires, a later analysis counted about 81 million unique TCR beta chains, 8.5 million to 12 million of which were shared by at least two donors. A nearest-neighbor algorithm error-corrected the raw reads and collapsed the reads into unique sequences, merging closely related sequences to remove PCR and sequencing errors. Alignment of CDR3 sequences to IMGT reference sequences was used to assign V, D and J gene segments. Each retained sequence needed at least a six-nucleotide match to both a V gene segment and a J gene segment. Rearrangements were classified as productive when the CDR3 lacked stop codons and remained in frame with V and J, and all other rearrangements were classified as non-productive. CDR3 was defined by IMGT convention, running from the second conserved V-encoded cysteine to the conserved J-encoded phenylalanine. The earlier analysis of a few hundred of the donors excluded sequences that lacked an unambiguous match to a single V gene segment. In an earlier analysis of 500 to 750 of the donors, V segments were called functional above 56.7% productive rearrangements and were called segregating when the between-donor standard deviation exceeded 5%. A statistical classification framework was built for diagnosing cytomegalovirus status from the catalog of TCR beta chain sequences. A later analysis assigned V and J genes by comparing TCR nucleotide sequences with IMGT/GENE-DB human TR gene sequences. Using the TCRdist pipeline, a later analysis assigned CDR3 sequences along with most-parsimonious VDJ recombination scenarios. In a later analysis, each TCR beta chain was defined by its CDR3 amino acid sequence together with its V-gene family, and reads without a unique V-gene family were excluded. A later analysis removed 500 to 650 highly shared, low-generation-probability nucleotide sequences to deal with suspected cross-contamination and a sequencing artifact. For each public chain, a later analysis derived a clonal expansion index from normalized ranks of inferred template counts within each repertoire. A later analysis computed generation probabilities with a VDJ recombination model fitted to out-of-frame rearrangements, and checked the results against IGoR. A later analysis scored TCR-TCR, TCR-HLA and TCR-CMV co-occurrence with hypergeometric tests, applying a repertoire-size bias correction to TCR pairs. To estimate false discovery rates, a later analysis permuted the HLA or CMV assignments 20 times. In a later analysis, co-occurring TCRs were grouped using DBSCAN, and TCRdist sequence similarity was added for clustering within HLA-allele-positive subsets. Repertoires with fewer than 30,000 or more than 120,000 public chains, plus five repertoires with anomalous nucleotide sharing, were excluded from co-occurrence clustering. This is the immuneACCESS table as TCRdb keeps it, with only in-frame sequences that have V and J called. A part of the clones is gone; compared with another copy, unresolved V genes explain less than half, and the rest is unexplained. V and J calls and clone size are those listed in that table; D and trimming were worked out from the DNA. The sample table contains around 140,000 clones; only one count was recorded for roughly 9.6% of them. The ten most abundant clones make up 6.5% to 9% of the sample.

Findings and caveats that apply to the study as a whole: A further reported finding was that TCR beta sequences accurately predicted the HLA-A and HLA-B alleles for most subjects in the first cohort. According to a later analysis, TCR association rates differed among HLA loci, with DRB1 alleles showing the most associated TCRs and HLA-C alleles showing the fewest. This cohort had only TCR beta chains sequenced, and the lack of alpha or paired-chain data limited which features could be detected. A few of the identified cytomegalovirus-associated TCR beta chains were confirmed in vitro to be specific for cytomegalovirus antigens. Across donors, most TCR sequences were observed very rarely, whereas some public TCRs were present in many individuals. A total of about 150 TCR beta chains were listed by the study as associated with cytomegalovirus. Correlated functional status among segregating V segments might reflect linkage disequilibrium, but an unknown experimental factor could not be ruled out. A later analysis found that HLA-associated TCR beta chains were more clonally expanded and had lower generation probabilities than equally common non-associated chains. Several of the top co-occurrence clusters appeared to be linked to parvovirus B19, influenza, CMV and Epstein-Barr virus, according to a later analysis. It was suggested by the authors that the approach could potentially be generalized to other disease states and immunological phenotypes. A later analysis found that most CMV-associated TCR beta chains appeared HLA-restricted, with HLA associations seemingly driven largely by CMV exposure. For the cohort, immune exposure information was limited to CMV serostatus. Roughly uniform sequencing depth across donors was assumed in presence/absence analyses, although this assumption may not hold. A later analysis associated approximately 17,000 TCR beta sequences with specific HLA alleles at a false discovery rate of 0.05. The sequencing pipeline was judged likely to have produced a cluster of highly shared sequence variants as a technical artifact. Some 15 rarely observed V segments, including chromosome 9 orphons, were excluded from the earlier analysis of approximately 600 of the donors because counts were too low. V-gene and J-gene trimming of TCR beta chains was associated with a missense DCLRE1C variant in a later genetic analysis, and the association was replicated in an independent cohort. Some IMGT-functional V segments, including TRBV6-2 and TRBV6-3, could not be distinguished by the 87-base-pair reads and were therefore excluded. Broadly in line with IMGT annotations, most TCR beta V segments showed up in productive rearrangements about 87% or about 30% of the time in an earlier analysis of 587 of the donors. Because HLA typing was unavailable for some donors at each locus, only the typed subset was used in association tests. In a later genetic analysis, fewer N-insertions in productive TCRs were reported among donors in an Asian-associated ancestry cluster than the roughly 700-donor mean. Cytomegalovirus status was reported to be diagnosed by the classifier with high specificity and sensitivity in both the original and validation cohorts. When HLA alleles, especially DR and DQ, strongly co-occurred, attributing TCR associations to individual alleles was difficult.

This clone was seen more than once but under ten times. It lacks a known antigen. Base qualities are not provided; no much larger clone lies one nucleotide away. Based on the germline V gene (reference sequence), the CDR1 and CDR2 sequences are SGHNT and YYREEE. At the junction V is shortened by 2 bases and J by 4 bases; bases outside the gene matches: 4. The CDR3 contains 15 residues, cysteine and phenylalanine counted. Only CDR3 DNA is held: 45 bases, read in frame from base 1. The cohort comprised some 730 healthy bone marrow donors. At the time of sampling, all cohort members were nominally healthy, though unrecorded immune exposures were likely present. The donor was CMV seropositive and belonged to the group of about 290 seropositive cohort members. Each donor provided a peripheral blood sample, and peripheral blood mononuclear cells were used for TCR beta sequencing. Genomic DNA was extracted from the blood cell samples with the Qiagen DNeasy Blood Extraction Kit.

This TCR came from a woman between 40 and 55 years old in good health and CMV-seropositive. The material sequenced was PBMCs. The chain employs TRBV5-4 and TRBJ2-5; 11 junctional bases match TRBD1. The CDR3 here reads CASSLPGTGGETQYF. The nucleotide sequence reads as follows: TGTGCCAGCAGCTTACCCGGGACAGGGGGAGAGACCCAGTACTTC.